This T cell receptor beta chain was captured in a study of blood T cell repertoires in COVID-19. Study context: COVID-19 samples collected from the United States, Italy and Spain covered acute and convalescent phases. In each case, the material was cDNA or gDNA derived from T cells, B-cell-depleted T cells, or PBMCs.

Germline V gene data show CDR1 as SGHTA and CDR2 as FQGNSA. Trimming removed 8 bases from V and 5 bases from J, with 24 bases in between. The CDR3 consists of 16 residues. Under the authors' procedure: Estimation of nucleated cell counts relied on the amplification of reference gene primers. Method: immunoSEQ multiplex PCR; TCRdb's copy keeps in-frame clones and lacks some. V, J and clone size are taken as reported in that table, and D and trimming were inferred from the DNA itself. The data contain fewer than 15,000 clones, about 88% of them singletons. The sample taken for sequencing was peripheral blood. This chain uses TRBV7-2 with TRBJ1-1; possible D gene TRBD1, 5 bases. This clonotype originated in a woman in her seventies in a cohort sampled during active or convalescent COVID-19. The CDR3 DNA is TGTGCCAGCTGTCCGGGGGGATTCGGGGGTCGTACTGAAGCTTTCTTT. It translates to CASCPGGFGGRTEAFF.